This TCR beta chain emerged from a study of T-cell reconstitution after alpha-beta-depleted transplantation in children. This CDR3 comprises 12 residues. Unique molecular identifiers were used in preparing the TCRbeta library. TCRdb ran MiXCR on the PCR reads and lists one entry per CDR3 protein. The sample shows approximately 400,000 distinct CDR3 sequences, approximately 10% of them seen only once. The sample holds many counts of this clonotype. Sequenced material: PBMCs from the stem cell graft donor, taken from the stem cell graft. The clonotype originates from a human donor who donated a stem cell graft to a child with acute myeloid leukemia. The V gene is TRBV12-2, the J gene TRBJ1-5. TRBV12-2 is deemed a pseudogene. The chain's CDR3 is CASRHDCQPQHF. The CDR3 DNA is TGTGCAAGTCGCCATGATTGTCAGCCCCAGCATTTT.